This T cell receptor (beta chain) came from a study of shared clonotypes between healthy human individuals (dated by TCRdb to the early 2020s). Broadly, across the study: Three men and two women, aged 18 to 49 years, made up the cohort. Libraries were prepared and TCR repertoires were sequenced by different laboratories using diverse techniques, in order to increase sequencing depth and limit assay-specific biases. Per donor, leukapheresis produced somewhere between about 0.94 and 8.9 billion PBMCs. For each donor, three plates each were used for CD4 naive and CD4 memory, two plates were used for CD8 naive, and one plate was used for CD8 memory. To estimate repertoire size and how much clonotypes are shared between individuals, the study performed deep sequencing of blood TCR repertoires from a handful of healthy adults. The paper as a whole reports these results and caveats: Compared with non-shared clonotypes, clonotypes shared by all four sorted-subset donors had higher generation probabilities. Even with the large sequencing depth, rarefaction of the sorted-subset datasets indicated that sequencing was incomplete. Pairwise subsampling indicated that sequencing depth was expected to affect the degree of clonotype sharing among donors. Only blood was sampled, and tissue TCR repertoires likely differ from those in blood. About 4.5% of naive CD4, roughly 3.6% of naive CD8, about 2.5% of memory CD4, and less than 0.45% of memory CD8 clonotypes were shared across several donors. Because the study included a small number of donors, the genetic and exposure-history diversity represented was limited. Estimated clonotype richness was generally larger for naive than for memory subsets.

CDR1 and CDR2, per the germline V gene, are MNHNS and SASEGT. V and J are truncated by 2 bases and 6 bases respectively, leaving an intervening sequence of 19 bases. There are 16 amino acids in the CDR3, from cysteine to phenylalanine inclusive. Only the CDR3 part of the read is kept: 48 bases, read in frame from the first base. Using the deep immunoSEQ assay, multiplex PCR amplified TCR CDR3 regions from genomic DNA. For each cell subset, the extracted genomic DNA was distributed evenly across all wells of several immunoSEQ 96-well plates, and each plate served as one replicate. Each replicate PCR for sorted subsets received 150 to 250 ng genomic DNA, equal to 28,000 or so T cell genomes. The purified libraries were quantified using a Qubit 3.0 fluorometer, sized with a Bioanalyzer 2100, and then quantified again using the KAPA Library Quantification kit. Each immunoSEQ 96-well plate was sequenced on its own single-read 150-cycle Illumina NextSeq 550 flow cell. Concerning the study's data processing: Because the immunoSEQ output held only junctional sequences and lacked quality scores, the filtering could not match the filtering applied to full-length reads. Sequences were annotated with PyIR, a Python wrapper for IgBLAST v1.9, and V/J genes and CDR3 were assigned using IMGT germline references. Any read was removed if the V/J assignment was weak (E-value above 1e-6), the CDR3 was missing, or the read contained stop codons, out-of-frame junctions, or ambiguous translated residues. V3J clonotypes were defined by identical inferred V gene, J gene, and CDR3 amino acid sequence. Percentage overlap between repertoires was calculated by dividing the number of shared unique clonotypes by the size of the smaller repertoire. Three approaches were used to assess repertoire richness: RTK rarefaction, the Chao1 estimator, and Recon v2.1 estimates of unobserved clonotypes. Generation probabilities for all TCRbeta clonotypes obtained by the gDNA method from a handful of donors were computed using OLGA. TCRdb retrieved this table from immuneACCESS and kept in-frame rearrangements only. Not all clones are present; in checked studies, unresolved V genes account for under half, and no reason is known for the remainder. For V, J and clone size, that table is used; D and trimming come from the DNA. The sample table holds about 1 million clones, of which about 76% were seen once. The ten largest make up 1.2% to 1.5% of the sample.

The donors were healthy, HIV-negative adults with no recently reported acute infections or vaccinations. Every donor was a Caucasian adult residing in Nashville, Tennessee, USA. CD4+ T cells were enriched by magnetic negative selection, after which naive cells were positively selected on CD45RA and the negative fraction was taken as the memory subset. After blood collection by leukapheresis, PBMCs were isolated using Ficoll-Histopaque density gradient centrifugation and then cryopreserved in the vapor phase of liquid nitrogen. Analytical flow cytometry was used to check the purity and quantity of each magnetically sorted T cell population. Genomic DNA was isolated from each sorted fraction and quantified by UV absorbance on a Nanodrop 2000c. This clone was seen a single time. The target of this receptor is not known. Per-base quality was not reported, and no clone a single base away is much larger than it.

The origin of this receptor is a man younger than 35 in good health. This sequence uses TRBV6-1 and TRBJ1-2, with a weak D call of TRBD1 (6 bases match). The specimen sequenced was memory CD4+ T cells sorted from blood. The sample's cell subset or site label, in plain terms: CD45RA-negative fraction. The nucleotide sequence reads as follows: TGTGCCAGCAGTGAATCCGCGAGAACCAGACAGGATGGCTACACCTTC. Its translation is CASSESARTRQDGYTF.